This T cell receptor beta chain is from a study of neoadjuvant anti-PD-1 for oral cavity cancer (dated by TCRdb to about 2021). About the study as a whole: Patients mostly received three to four biweekly doses of nivolumab at 3 mg/kg before curative-intent surgical resection. Patients who did not progress were given a fourth nivolumab dose at about day 43 and had definitive surgical resection on days 50-56. Responders were defined as patients with complete response, partial response or stable disease by RECIST 1.1; non-responders were defined as patients with progression. The parent correlative cohort included some 13 patients, with an approximately 30% response rate.

Interpreted using the paper, the time point label stands for: after neoadjuvant nivolumab, at surgical resection. Patients had been newly diagnosed with stage II-IVA oral cavity squamous cell carcinoma, and no prior systemic or radiation treatment had been given to the patients. The cohort consisted of patients with HPV-negative, locally advanced oral cavity squamous cell carcinoma. No culture maintenance or expansion was done, as the peripheral blood mononuclear cells went straight to analysis. Samples came from a longitudinal correlative study of a single-arm phase II trial of neoadjuvant nivolumab in oral cavity squamous cell carcinoma. Subject-matched pre- and post-treatment PBMCs and tumors from three responders and three non-responders were subjected to genomic DNA-based TCRbeta sequencing. Peripheral blood mononuclear cells were collected before nivolumab treatment and again after treatment, at the time of surgery. Genomic DNA was isolated from PBMCs using the Maxwell RSC DNA from Cells kit.

Points on this clone: The specificity of this receptor is unknown. Nothing much larger sits one base from this clone, and base qualities are not available.

The CDR3 goes from the cysteine to the phenylalanine over 15 residues. Kept here is only the CDR3 DNA, which spans 45 bases and is read in frame from base 1. The germline V gene (reference sequence) gives CDR1 as PRHDT and CDR2 as FYEKMQ. A distance of 8 bases separates the germline ends of V and J, which lose 0 bases and 0 bases respectively. What the study reported, not specific to this receptor: A higher pretreatment blood Treg/Th17 ratio correlated with both higher pretreatment blood TCRbeta clonality and lower post-treatment tumor TCRbeta clonality. Only a few patients per response group were included in the TCR analyses, and larger cohorts for validation were called for by the authors. After neoadjuvant nivolumab, T cell clonality (Gini index) in PBMCs was significantly higher in non-responders than in responders.

PBMC libraries used mostly roughly 500 ng of input genomic DNA for deep sequencing, with six replicates per sample. Following the manufacturer's instructions, the team built TCRbeta libraries using the immunoSEQ hsTCRbeta kit. The finished libraries were brought together in one pool at roughly 2.7 nM, which was then read using an Illumina NovaSeq 6000 S4 flow cell. As for how the authors treated the data: Raw data preprocessing and quality control were performed with the immunoSEQ Analyzer. The analysis was restricted to productive rearrangements, with each unique CDR3 amino acid sequence defining a clonotype. Repertoire clonality was estimated as the Gini-Simpson index, computed with the R package tcR. Student's t test was used to compare Gini indices, and Pearson correlation was used to assess associations with tumor size change. As stored in TCRdb, this immuneACCESS dataset retains in-frame rearrangements with V and J assigned. A fraction of the clones does not appear; measured against another copy, unresolved V genes explain less than half of the discrepancy, and the remainder lacks a known reason. The V and J calls and clone size were taken over from that table, and D and trimming were inferred from the DNA. Across this sample there are roughly 40,000 clones, with roughly 77% seen only once. Clones ranked in the top ten supply more than 4.5% of the sample.

This clonotype was obtained from a person aged 35-79 years with oral cavity squamous cell carcinoma. The chain uses TRBV13 and TRBJ1-1, and TRBD1 may be the D gene, going by 5 matching bases. Material: PBMCs, obtained after nivolumab (anti-PD-1) treatment. Here the CDR3 is given as CASSLGRAVNTEAFF. The nucleotide sequence reads TGTGCCAGCAGCTTAGGCAGGGCTGTGAACACTGAAGCTTTCTTT.